The 12 T cell receptor beta chains below all came from one sample that was sequenced in a study of beta chain features in type 1 diabetes. The antigens for these receptors are not known. Study results and limitations: Across all four CD4+ subsets, people with type 1 diabetes showed modestly shorter TCRB CDR3s.

Expressed TCRB transcripts were sequenced, since all the RNA that had been isolated was reverse transcribed. Generated by immunoSEQ multiplex PCR, the TCRdb table keeps only in-frame clones and is missing some. The table has some 350,000 clones, 13% seen once. Sequencing was done on a sample of naive CD4+ T cells from blood. The receptors here all came from a young woman with type 1 diabetes.

The chain employs TRBV4-3 and TRBJ2-1, with TRBD2 matching 12 bases. The trim removed 1 base at V and 4 bases at J, leaving 5 bases unmatched. This CDR3 comprises 17 residues. CDR1 and CDR2 (germline): LGHNA, YSLEER. CDR3: CASSQVTGTSGYNEQFF. The DNA of the CDR3 is TGCGCCAGCAGCCAAGTAACCGGGACTAGCGGGTACAATGAGCAGTTCTTC.

This clone showed up just a few times. This sequence joins TRBV7-9 and TRBJ2-3, with D tentatively TRBD2 (6 bases). The germline gives CDR1 SEHNR, CDR2 FQNEAQ (reference sequence). Trimming took 1 base from V and 2 from J, leaving 16 bases between them. This CDR3 region has 17 residues. CDR3 amino acids: CASSLGRSSVYTDTQYF. The CDR3 DNA is TGTGCCAGCAGCTTAGGCCGTTCTAGCGTTTACACAGATACGCAGTATTTT.

Of note for this clone: Other DNA sequences in this sample translate to the same CDR3. The V gene is TRBV5-1, the J gene TRBJ2-1, with D possibly TRBD1 on 5 matching bases. CDR3 length equals 14 residues. Per the germline V gene, CDR1 is SGHRS and CDR2 is YFSETQ. The ends were cut back, 0 bases at V and 4 bases at J, with 8 bases in the middle. The CDR3 DNA is TGCGCCAGCAGCTTGGGGCAGGGTTACAATGAGCAGTTCTTC. This gives the protein CASSLGQGYNEQFF. Combining the CDR3 with reference TRBV5-1 and TRBJ2-1 gives the whole variable domain KAGVTQTPRYLIKTRGQQVTLSCSPISGHRSVSWYQQTPGQGLQFLFEYFSETQRNKGNFPGRFSGRQFSNSRSEMNVSTLELGDSALYLCASSLGQGYNEQFFGPGTRLTVL.

This clone was seen only a few times. This rearrangement joins TRBV28 to TRBJ2-7; TRBD1 aligns across 8 bases. CDR1 and CDR2 from the germline V gene are MDHEN and SYDVKM. CDR3 length: 15 amino acids. Trimming took 10 bases from V and 0 from J; bases not matched to a gene: 11. The CDR3 coding sequence is TGTGCCACTAGCTGGGACAGGCGCAGCTCCTACGAGCAGTACTTC. This codes for CATSWDRRSSYEQYF.

This rearrangement joins TRBV25-1 to TRBJ2-1; 12 bases align to TRBD2. The CDR3 contains 16 residues. V was pared by 1 base and J by 9 bases, with 7 bases of the junction left unmatched. Looked up from germline, CDR1 is MGHDK and CDR2 is SYGVNS. This CDR3 reads CASSESSGRAWGEQFF. For the CDR3, the DNA is TGTGCCAGCAGTGAATCTAGCGGGAGGGCCTGGGGTGAGCAGTTCTTC.

This clone was counted between two and nine times. The V gene is TRBV21-1, the J gene TRBJ2-7; the tabulated D call, TRBD2, remains unverified against the DNA. TRBV21-1 is marked as a pseudogene. The CDR3 sequence is 16 residues long. CDR3 in DNA: TGTGCCAGCAGCAAAGACGACGGACTATCGTACTACGAGCAGTACGTC. Its translation: CASSKDDGLSYYEQYV.

This clone was seen a handful of times. The J gene is TRBJ2-5, the V gene TRBV19; no clear D gene. This CDR3 contains 14 residues. The germline gives CDR1 LNHDA, CDR2 SQIVND (reference sequence). V lost 3 bases and J 5 bases, leaving 13 bases between the germline ends. The CDR3 nucleotides read TGTGCCAGTAGTATCGGTGCCTCCCGGGAGACCCAGTACTTC. This translates into CASSIGASRETQYF.

There are a few counts of this clone. The chain joins TRBV29-1 to TRBJ1-1, with no clear D. V gave up 3 bases and J gave up 0 bases, with 14 bases separating them. CDR3 length: 15 residues. From germline, CDR1 is SQVTM and CDR2 ANQGSEA. The CDR3 reads CSVEGSTGMNTEAFF. CDR3 DNA: TGCAGCGTTGAGGGGTCTACGGGGATGAACACTGAAGCTTTCTTT. Complete variable domain (other parts from reference TRBV29-1 and TRBJ1-1): SAVISQKPSRDICQRGTSLTIQCQVDSQVTMMFWYRQQPGQSLTLIATANQGSEATYESGFVIDKFPISRPNLTFSTLTVSNMSPEDSSIYLCSVEGSTGMNTEAFFGQGTRLTVV.

V and J are TRBV2 and TRBJ2-1; 8 bases map to TRBD1. The length of the CDR3 is 14 residues. The germline V gene encodes CDR1 SNHLY and CDR2 FYNNEI. Unmatched junction bases numbered 4, after V lost 7 bases and J lost 2 bases. CDR3 coding DNA: TGTGCCAGCAAGAGACAGGGGCCCTACAATGAGCAGTTCTTC. Its protein product is CASKRQGPYNEQFF. Supplemented by reference TRBV2 and TRBJ2-1, the full variable domain reads EPEVTQTPSHQVTQMGQEVILRCVPISNHLYFYWYRQILGQKVEFLVSFYNNEISEKSEIFDDQFSVERPDGSNFTLKIRSTKLEDSAMYFCASKRQGPYNEQFFGPGTRLTVL.

This clone came up a few times. The chain carries TRBV6-1 and TRBJ1-2; D might be TRBD1 (6 bases). V was cut by 3 bases and J by 2 bases, with 10 bases left in between. The CDR3 has 14 residues. CDR1 and CDR2 (germline): MNHNS, SASEGT. The CDR3 nucleotides are TGTGCCAGCAGTGACCTAGGACAGAACTATGGCTACACCTTC. Its translation is CASSDLGQNYGYTF.

A few counts support this clone. V is TRBV6-1 and J is TRBJ2-6, with D maybe TRBD1 (5 bases). Germline-derived CDR1 and CDR2 are MNHNS and SASEGT. This CDR3 is 19 amino acids long. V dropped 1 base and J dropped 0 bases, with 16 bases sitting between them. CDR3 in amino acids: CASSEGARQSYSGANVLTF. The CDR3 bases are TGTGCCAGCAGTGAAGGCGCGCGACAGTCCTACTCTGGGGCCAACGTCCTGACTTTC.

This clone was seen a few times. The rearrangement joins TRBV6-1 to TRBJ2-1, with a tentative D call TRBD1 (5 bases). Germline V lookup: CDR1 MNHNS, CDR2 SASEGT. The CDR3 sequence is 12 residues long. With 8 bases removed from V and 3 bases from J, the gap between germline ends came to 8 bases. The CDR3 DNA follows: TGTGCCAGCTCTGACAGCTACAATGAGCAGTTCTTC. Protein: CASSDSYNEQFF.